This T cell receptor beta chain emerged from a study of CD8+ T cells in alopecia areata (dated by TCRdb to the late 2010s). About the study as a whole: Treated patients were enrolled in an open-label pilot trial of oral tofacitinib at 5 to 10 mg twice daily for moderate-to-severe alopecia areata. Tofacitinib was administered for 6 to 18 months, and 6 months of follow-up off drug were then conducted to assess delayed response and recurrence. In treated patients, disease severity was measured using the SALT score, which gives the percentage of scalp surface area affected. High-throughput TCRbeta sequencing was used to examine T cell clonal expansion in alopecia areata in both the C3H/HeJ mouse model and human patients. On the human side, TCRbeta sequencing was run on scalp tissue and on sorted CD4+ and CD8+ peripheral blood T cells from healthy controls and from alopecia areata patients with either patchy or totalis/universalis disease. Biopsies were taken from tofacitinib-treated patients at baseline and at 4 and 24 weeks of treatment, and a later scalp biopsy was taken in several of the tofacitinib-treated patients. Clonality in the scalp was compared among normal scalp (n=4), patchy alopecia areata scalp (n=8), and alopecia totalis/universalis scalp (n=8). The RNA source kit depended on sample type: the PAXgene miRNA kit for fixed scalp, the miRNeasy kit for PBMCs, and the RNeasy kit for mouse skin. TCRbeta CDR3 regions were amplified by immunoSEQ multiplex PCR with 35 Vbeta forward and 13 Jbeta reverse primers.

The time point label corresponds to: around 26 weeks on oral tofacitinib. What the treatment or condition label conveys for this sample: oral pan-JAK inhibitor, 5-10 mg twice daily. Lesional scalp punch biopsies and peripheral blood were obtained from alopecia areata patients. PBMCs were isolated by density centrifugation and stained for CD3, CD4 and CD8, and CD4+ and CD8+ T cells were sorted on a FACSAria. Relative to germline, V is 4 bases shorter and J is 5 bases shorter, with 9 bases between their ends. Sequences SGHTA (CDR1) and FQGNSA (CDR2) are obtained from the germline V gene. Including the terminal cysteine and phenylalanine, the CDR3 comprises 13 residues. Only the CDR3 DNA is retained, 39 bases long and in frame from the first base. The sample holds one count of this clone. It lacks a known antigen. No much larger clone exists at a distance of one base, and base qualities are not known.

General study outcomes and caveats: Higher clonality and more expanded CD8+ clones were observed in lesional scalp than in normal scalp, particularly in alopecia totalis/universalis, a finding suggestive of antigenic drive. TCR sequences shared between patients were less clear than in mice, possibly partly because of HLA diversity in the patient population. Because the treated cohort was small and had only one nonresponder, larger studies are needed to examine links between baseline CD8+ expansion and response. Many expanded lesional clones were found to persist in scalp and blood during tofacitinib treatment, and relapse after treatment cessation may be partly explained by this persistence. Tofacitinib significantly decreased scalp clonality and the number of expanded CD8+ clones among the top 100 scalp clones. Unlike mouse skin, where gammadelta T cells dominate, normal human skin contains resident alphabeta T cells that get sequenced too, which complicates analysis of the scalp TCR repertoire.

The method was the immunoSEQ multiplex PCR assay. To provide template for TCR sequencing, every sample had RNA extracted and reverse transcribed into cDNA. SuperScript III was used to make first-strand cDNA, primed with a 2:1 mix of oligo-dT and random hexamers. A synthetic immune receptor repertoire was used to measure amplification bias, and any remaining bias was corrected computationally. The authors processed their data as follows. After raw reads were preprocessed to remove errors, the CDR3 was defined following IMGT conventions as running from the conserved cysteine to phenylalanine. Clonality was computed as 1 minus the Shannon entropy, with the entropy normalized by log2 of the number of productive unique TCRs. Whether each scalp clone was CD4 or CD8 was inferred by checking scalp TCRbeta sequences against the CD4 and CD8 repertoires from sorted blood. TCRdb limited this immuneACCESS table to in-frame rearrangements with V and J called. A share of clones is missing; checked studies link under half to unresolved V genes, and the rest is unexplained. That table furnishes V, J and clone size, whereas the DNA furnished D and trimming. For this sample there are some 180,000 clones; approximately 55% appear just once. The biggest ten clones account for approximately 10% of the sample.

The source was CD8+ T cells sorted from blood, collected at week 24, from a patient treated with tofacitinib. The origin of this receptor is a human donor with alopecia areata. The rearranged segments are TRBV7-2 and TRBJ2-1; D gene: possibly TRBD2, on 5 matching bases. The nucleotide sequence is given as TGTGCCAGCAGCTATAGCGATAACAATGAGCAGTTCTTC. Its protein product is CASSYSDNNEQFF.